Given below is one TCR beta chain in context. These data come from a study of patients and donors after allogeneic stem cell transplantation. TCRdb ran MiXCR on the RT-PCR reads and lists one entry per CDR3 protein. The data show 800,000 to 1,000,000 distinct CDR3 sequences, more than 15% seen once. V trimming: 3 bases; J trimming: 4 bases; junction bases outside the gene matches: 7. The CDR3 has 15 amino acids. Germline CDR1 and CDR2: SGDLS and YYNGEE. This sequence originates from a human donor who was either an allogeneic HSCT recipient or a stem cell or donor lymphocyte infusion donor (not recorded which). It is not recorded whose cells these are; they may come from a transplant donor. This chain connects TRBV9 to TRBJ2-7; TRBD2 aligns across 10 bases. Sequences were obtained from blood, either unsorted or a sorted T cell fraction (not recorded which). The CDR3 bases are TGTGCCAGCAGCGCTTCTAGCGGGAGAACGTACGAGCAGTACTTC. It encodes CASSASSGRTYEQYF.